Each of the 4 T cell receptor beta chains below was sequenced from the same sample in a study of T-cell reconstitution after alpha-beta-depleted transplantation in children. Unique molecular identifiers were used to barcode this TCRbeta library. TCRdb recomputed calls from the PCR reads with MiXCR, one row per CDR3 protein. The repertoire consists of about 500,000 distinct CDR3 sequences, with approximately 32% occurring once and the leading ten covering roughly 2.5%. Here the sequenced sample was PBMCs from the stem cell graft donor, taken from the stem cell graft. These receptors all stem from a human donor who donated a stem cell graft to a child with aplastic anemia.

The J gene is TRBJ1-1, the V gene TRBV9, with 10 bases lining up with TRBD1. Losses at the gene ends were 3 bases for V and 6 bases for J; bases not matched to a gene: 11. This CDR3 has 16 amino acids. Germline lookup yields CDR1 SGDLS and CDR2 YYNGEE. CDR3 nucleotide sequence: TGTGCCAGCAGCGGGGGACAGGGGAGGCCAGGCTCTGAAGCTTTCTTT. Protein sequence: CASSGGQGRPGSEAFF.

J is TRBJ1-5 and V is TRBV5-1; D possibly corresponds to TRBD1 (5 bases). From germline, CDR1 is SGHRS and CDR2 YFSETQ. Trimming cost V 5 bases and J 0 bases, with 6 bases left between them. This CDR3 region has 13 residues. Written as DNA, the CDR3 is TGCGCCAGCAGACAGGATAGCAATCAGCCCCAGCATTTT. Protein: CASRQDSNQPQHF. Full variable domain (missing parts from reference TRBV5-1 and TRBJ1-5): KAGVTQTPRYLIKTRGQQVTLSCSPISGHRSVSWYQQTPGQGLQFLFEYFSETQRNKGNFPGRFSGRQFSNSRSEMNVSTLELGDSALYLCASRQDSNQPQHFGDGTRLSIL.

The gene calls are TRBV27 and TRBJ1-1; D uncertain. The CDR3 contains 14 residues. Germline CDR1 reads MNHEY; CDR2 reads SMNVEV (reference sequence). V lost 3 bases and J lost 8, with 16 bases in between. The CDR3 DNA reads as TGTGCCAGCAGTTTTTTAAGTGGCACTCGAGAAGCTTTCTTT. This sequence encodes CASSFLSGTREAFF.

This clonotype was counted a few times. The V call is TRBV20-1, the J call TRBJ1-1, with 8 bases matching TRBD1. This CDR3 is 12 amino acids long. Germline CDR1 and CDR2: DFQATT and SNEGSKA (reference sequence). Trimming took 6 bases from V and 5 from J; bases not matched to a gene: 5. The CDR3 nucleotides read TGCAGTGCAGGACAGGGACGGACTGAAGCTTTCTTT. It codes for CSAGQGRTEAFF.